This TCR beta chain was identified in a study of regulatory T cells in long-lasting Graves disease. CDR3-region Arm-PCR and iRepertoire HTBI primers produced the TCR beta libraries. Each CDR3 protein is one row after TCRdb ran MiXCR on the multiplex PCR reads. The table includes some 430,000 distinct CDR3 sequences, roughly a fifth detected once. The CDR3 totals 13 residues. Deletions cut 7 bases from V and 3 bases from J, with 12 bases between. Germline CDR1 MDHEN, CDR2 SYDVKM. The sample's time point: persistent/refractory GD, antithyroid drugs over 5 years with positive TRAb. From PBMCs, RNA was extracted and then used to make the TCR library. Patients were from an endocrinology department in Xi'an, China.

The chain combines TRBV28 with TRBJ1-1; D is undetermined. The sequence was collected from a female donor with Graves disease. The sequencing used peripheral blood mononuclear cells (PBMCs), collected when the disease was refractory, from a patient treated with antithyroid drugs. The chain's CDR3 is CASKIDGHTEAFF. CDR3 DNA: TGTGCCAGCAAAATAGATGGGCACACTGAAGCTTTCTTT.